The T cell receptor (beta chain) under discussion was sequenced for a study of blood T cell repertoires in COVID-19 (dated by TCRdb to 2018 to 2020). Regarding the complete study: The collaborator samples originated in the United States, Italy and Spain and spanned the acute and convalescent phases of COVID-19. Subjects who had been exposed to COVID-19, were actively infected with it, or had recovered from it provided the deeply sampled blood TCRbeta repertoires that made up the dataset. The samples were drawn from the first 160 participants of the ongoing ImmuneRACE study and from 1,254 subjects provided by 6 global collaborators. Sample metadata almost always included a de-identified subject ID, COVID-19 status, age in years and sex. Where available, HLA class I and class II types were obtained from metadata supplied by the sample provider rather than from assay-based typing. The repertoires were released in a freely available public database meant as a resource for research on the immune response to SARS-CoV-2. The material from the prospective study consisted of cDNA or gDNA derived from T cells, B-cell-depleted T cells, or PBMCs. What the study reported, not specific to this receptor: The quantity of clinical and demographic metadata differed by source and by participant and was supplied without curation.

Participants in the prospective study were enrolled through a virtual design, were aged roughly 18 to 100 years, and lived in approximately 25 United States geographic areas. In the prospective study, participants were assigned to cohorts based on the clinical history participants reported in a screening survey and a study questionnaire. Recovered participants in ImmuneRACE Cohort 3 were defined as having two consecutive negative NP/OP PCR tests, clearance from a healthcare professional, or resolution of symptoms. Mobile phlebotomists in the prospective study collected whole blood, serum and a nasopharyngeal or oropharyngeal swab from every participant. Over a roughly two-month period, participants in the prospective study had the option of providing additional blood draws and questionnaires. Before DNA extraction, prospective study blood samples were shipped either frozen or at room temperature.

This clone has a single count. Its specific antigen is unknown. No base-level quality is on record; no much larger clone is a single base apart. TCRbeta CDR3 regions were amplified from genomic DNA by means of the immunoSEQ Assay, a bias-controlled multiplex PCR. Per the original workflow: Nucleated cell counts per sample were estimated from amplification of reference gene primers within the assay. Sequence reads were collapsed and filtered to measure the absolute abundance of every unique TCRbeta CDR3 rearrangement. Productive Simpson clonality was computed per sample as the square root of Simpson's diversity index over productive rearrangements. TCRdb limited this immuneACCESS table to in-frame rearrangements with V and J called. A share of clones is missing; checked studies link under half to unresolved V genes, and the rest is unexplained. D and trimming were read from the DNA, whereas the V and J calls and clone size are those reported in that table. Present in this sample are fewer than 350,000 clones, about 85% of which were seen just once. Of the sample, roughly 2.7% is held by the ten largest clones.

The sample comprised PBMCs or T cells enriched from blood (not recorded which). The sequence came from a woman aged 45 to 65 who had recovered from COVID-19.

The encoded CDR3 is CASSPKGAETWDTEAFF. The nucleotide sequence is given as TGTGCCAGCAGCCCGAAGGGGGCAGAAACCTGGGACACTGAAGCTTTCTTT. The sequence joins TRBV2 to TRBJ1-1; 7 middle bases align to TRBD1. According to the germline V gene, CDR1 reads SNHLY and CDR2 reads FYNNEI. The cysteine opens and the phenylalanine closes a CDR3 of 17 amino acids. Only the CDR3 region is kept as DNA, spanning 51 bases read in frame from base 1. Trimming leaves V shorter by 6 bases and J shorter by 3 bases, with the junction holding 16 bases beyond the gene matches.